This T cell receptor beta chain was sequenced during a study of cytomegalovirus exposure and HLA in healthy donors. Across the study: About 85 million unique TCR sequences came from HLA-typed donors in an early release. Notes on the study in general: Reportedly, TCR beta sequences accurately predicted HLA-A and HLA-B alleles in most subjects. Only CMV serostatus was available as immune exposure information. By a later analysis, the bulk of CMV-associated TCR beta chains appeared HLA-restricted.

13 Jbeta primers and 60 Vbeta primers were used for the PCR. Clones were sequenced by immunoSEQ multiplex PCR, and TCRdb holds only the in-frame ones, with some missing. This repertoire shows some 110,000 clones, about 75% found once; its top ten account for 4.5% to 7%. Germline V gene lookup returns CDR1 SGHNT and CDR2 YENEEA. CDR3 size: 16 residues. V lost 5 bases and J lost 2, with 17 bases in between. This clone has more than one count but fewer than ten. Its specificity is not known. Sequenced: PBMCs. The clonotype was recovered from a man aged 55 to 70 in good health and CMV-seropositive. V and J are TRBV11-3 and TRBJ2-3; D is perhaps TRBD2 (7 bases). Written as DNA, the CDR3 is TGTGCCAGCAGCCCTGGGGGAGGGACAACCACAGATACGCAGTATTTT. It encodes CASSPGGGTTTDTQYF.